Following are 26 T cell receptor beta chains from one sample sequenced in a study of post-analysis software for immune sequencing data. The antigens of these receptors remain unknown. TCR beta cDNA libraries had unique molecular identifiers. TCRdb reprocessed the PCR reads via MiXCR and lists one record per CDR3 protein. This table holds 750,000 to 900,000 distinct CDR3 sequences, just over 45% found once. Study-level points and caveats: Patients used several TRBV segments, including TRBV5-6, TRBV5-1 and TRBV20-1, more often than controls.

The specimen sequenced was blood. These receptors were obtained from a girl under 18 with multiple sclerosis.

A few counts support this clonotype. V is TRBV20-1 and J is TRBJ2-7, with 13 bases lining up with TRBD2. Gene TRBJ2-5 matches the end of the DNA better, so the J call may be wrong. Germline lookup yields CDR1 DFQATT and CDR2 SNEGSKA (reference sequence). This CDR3 has 16 residues. The CDR3 reads CSASRTSGRLVETQYF. DNA of the CDR3: TGCAGTGCTAGTAGGACTAGCGGGAGATTGGTCGAGACCCAGTACTTC.

This clonotype was observed once. This chain uses TRBV7-8 with TRBJ2-6; 7 bases are a match to TRBD1. Trimming cost V 1 base and J 0 bases; bases outside gene matches: 12. In germline, CDR1 is SGHVS, CDR2 FQNEAQ. This CDR3 comprises 20 residues. CDR3 in DNA: TGTGCCAGCAGCTTAGTACGGGTAGGACAGGAAAGCTCTGGGGCCAACGTCCTGACTTTC. Translated, it gives CASSLVRVGQESSGANVLTF.

There are a few counts of this clonotype. CDR3 coding DNA: TGTGCCAGCAGTTTGTTTGGGCGAAGCTCCTACAATGAGCAGTTCTTC. Translated, it gives CASSLFGRSSYNEQFF. The V gene is TRBV27, the J gene TRBJ2-1; D unclear. CDR1 and CDR2 from the germline V gene are MNHEY and SMNVEV (reference sequence). CDR3 length: 16 amino acids. V was pared by 3 bases and J by 0 bases, with 12 bases between.

The gene calls are TRBV20-1 and TRBJ2-1; 13 nucleotides align to TRBD2. This CDR3 region has 15 residues. Germline V lookup: CDR1 DFQATT, CDR2 SNEGSKA (reference sequence). CDR3: CSAFLGLAGRNEQFF. As DNA, the CDR3 is TGCAGCGCCTTTTTGGGACTAGCGGGACGGAATGAGCAGTTCTTC.

V gene TRBV12-3 or TRBV12-4 combines with J gene TRBJ2-1, with unresolved D. V dropped 6 bases and J dropped 15 bases, with 21 bases sitting between them. This CDR3 has 13 amino acids. The CDR3 DNA reads as TGTGCCAGCAGCCACAAGGGCCGGACGCCCTCGTTCTTC. Amino acids: CASSHKGRTPSFF.

The rearrangement uses TRBV12-3 or TRBV12-4 and TRBJ1-5; D unresolved. This CDR3 is 12 amino acids long. The V end was cut by 0 bases, the J end by 6 bases, with 3 bases between. In nucleotides, the CDR3 is TGTGCCAGCAGTTTAGCGGGTCAGCCCCAGCATTTT. Encoded protein: CASSLAGQPQHF.

In its sample, this clonotype was seen a few times. The chain recombines TRBV27 with TRBJ2-1; D may match TRBD1 or TRBD2 (5 bases each). Germline lookup yields CDR1 MNHEY and CDR2 SMNVEV (reference sequence). V dropped 6 bases and J dropped 6 bases, with 9 bases sitting between them. CDR3 size: 12 residues. CDR3 sequence reads: CASRTGANEQFF. The DNA of the CDR3 is TGTGCCAGCAGGACCGGGGCCAATGAGCAGTTCTTC.

The chain carries TRBV30 and TRBJ1-1; weak D call: TRBD1 (6 bases). The germline V and J ends were trimmed by 4 bases and 7 bases, with 10 bases remaining between them. This CDR3 has 11 residues. Looked up from germline, CDR1 is GTSNPN and CDR2 is SVGIG (reference sequence). The CDR3 reads CAWKTGYEAFF. For the CDR3, the DNA is TGTGCCTGGAAAACAGGGTATGAAGCTTTCTTT.

The chain is built from TRBV29-1 and TRBJ2-3; 8 bases are shared with TRBD2. This CDR3 contains 15 residues. V was clipped by 3 bases and J by 0 bases; unmatched bases: 5. Germline V CDR1 and CDR2: SQVTM, ANQGSEA. The CDR3 coding sequence is TGCAGCGTTGAGATTAGCGGGGCTAGCACAGATACGCAGTATTTT. This gives the protein CSVEISGASTDTQYF.

V gene TRBV9 combines with J gene TRBJ2-7; 8 positions match TRBD1. The trim removed 4 bases at V and 7 bases at J, leaving 10 bases unmatched. CDR1 and CDR2 (germline): SGDLS, YYNGEE. The CDR3 consists of 14 residues. CDR3 sequence: CASSTEDRAEEQYF. In nucleotides, the CDR3 is TGTGCCAGCAGCACCGAGGACAGGGCGGAGGAGCAGTACTTC.

This clonotype turned up a few times. V and J are TRBV3-1 and TRBJ2-1; no clear D. This CDR3 has 14 residues. V lost 8 bases and J lost 0, with 11 bases in between. Per germline, CDR1 LGHDT and CDR2 YNNKEL (reference sequence). CDR3 residues: CASRGVSSYNEQFF. CDR3 in DNA: TGTGCCAGCCGCGGAGTCAGCTCCTACAATGAGCAGTTCTTC.

V gene TRBV5-4 combines with J gene TRBJ2-5, with TRBD2 as a possible D gene (6 bases). The CDR3 consists of 17 residues. From germline, CDR1 is SGHNT and CDR2 YYREEE (reference sequence). V was clipped by 1 base and J by 3 bases, with 19 bases between them. DNA for the CDR3: TGTGCCAGCAGCTTGATTCCTACGGGACTCTCCAAAGAGACCCAGTACTTC. It translates to CASSLIPTGLSKETQYF.

This clonotype was counted only a few times. The chain employs TRBV29-1 and TRBJ2-7; 7 bases are a match to TRBD2. Per the germline V gene, CDR1 is SQVTM and CDR2 is ANQGSEA. This CDR3 has 15 amino acids. Trimming took 6 bases from V and 2 from J; bases not matched to a gene: 13. The CDR3 coding sequence is TGCAGCGTCCTGGGAGGGAGCGGGGATGCCTACGAGCAGTACTTC. Translating it yields CSVLGGSGDAYEQYF.

The chain is built from TRBV6-2 or TRBV6-3 and TRBJ2-4, with 11 bases aligning to TRBD2. After removal of 5 bases from V and 8 bases from J, the junction contained 8 bases not matched to a gene. Germline CDR1 and CDR2: MNHEY and SVGEGT. The CDR3 is 15 amino acids. The CDR3 reads CASSLTSGSRHIQYF. CDR3 DNA sequence: TGTGCCAGCAGTCTTACTAGCGGGAGTCGACACATTCAGTACTTC.

This clonotype was counted between two and nine times. The chain uses TRBV14 and TRBJ2-1, with a weak D call TRBD1 (6 bases). This CDR3 contains 16 residues. V shed 0 bases and J shed 8 bases, with 17 bases lying between them. From germline, CDR1 is SGHDN and CDR2 FVKESK. CDR3 loop: CASSQDGEGESDEQFF. The CDR3 nucleotides are TGTGCCAGCAGCCAAGATGGAGAGGGGGAGAGTGATGAGCAGTTCTTC.

The sample holds many counts of this clonotype. This chain links TRBV7-2 with TRBJ2-7; D tentatively reads TRBD1 or TRBD2 (5 bases each). Per the germline V gene, CDR1 is SGHTA and CDR2 is FQGNSA. The CDR3 spans 15 residues. The germline V and J ends were trimmed by 1 base and 0 bases, with 10 bases remaining between them. CDR3 DNA: TGTGCCAGCAGCTTAGGGCCAGGGAGCTCCTACGAGCAGTACTTC. It codes for CASSLGPGSSYEQYF. Based on the CDR3 plus reference TRBV7-2 and TRBJ2-7, the full variable domain is GAGVSQSPSNKVTEKGKDVELRCDPISGHTALYWYRQSLGQGLEFLIYFQGNSAPDKSGLPSDRFSAERTGGSVSTLTIQRTQQEDSAVYLCASSLGPGSSYEQYFGPGTRLTVT.

The chain joins TRBV28 to TRBJ1-2; D unclear. CDR3 length: 15 residues. CDR1 is MDHEN and CDR2 is SYDVKM in the germline V gene. The V gene lost 7 bases and the J gene lost 10 bases, with 25 bases spanning the gap. The CDR3 here is CASTPSTALVRFYTF. CDR3 DNA: TGTGCCAGCACCCCGTCGACGGCCCTAGTCAGGTTCTACACCTTC.

The chain combines TRBV7-2 with TRBJ1-2; TRBD1 matches at 8 bases. The germline V gene has CDR1 SGHTA and CDR2 FQGNSA. This CDR3 is 15 amino acids long. V gave up 5 bases and J gave up 4 bases; unmatched junction bases: 9. The CDR3 bases are TGTGCCAGCAGCCTAAACATCGACAGGGGCTATGGCTACACCTTC. It yields the protein CASSLNIDRGYGYTF.

The V and J genes are TRBV9 and TRBJ2-1; TRBD1 is a possible D gene (5 bases). The germline V and J ends were trimmed by 3 bases and 5 bases, with 12 bases remaining between them. The CDR3 consists of 14 residues. CDR1 is SGDLS and CDR2 is YYNGEE in the germline V gene. The CDR3 DNA reads as TGTGCCAGCAGCGAAACTCCAGGGAACAATGAGCAGTTCTTC. It encodes CASSETPGNNEQFF.

This clonotype was seen more than once but under ten times. The rearrangement uses TRBV29-1 and TRBJ2-1; D possibly corresponds to TRBD2 (5 bases). CDR3 size: 16 residues. Germline CDR1 reads SQVTM; CDR2 reads ANQGSEA. V lost 3 bases to trimming and J lost 0 bases, with 15 bases between them. CDR3 region: CSVDSDTRSSYNEQFF. The CDR3, as DNA: TGCAGCGTTGATTCTGACACTAGAAGCTCCTACAATGAGCAGTTCTTC.

The V call is TRBV28, the J call TRBJ2-1; 13 nucleotides agree with TRBD2. V trimming: 5 bases; J trimming: 8 bases; junction bases outside the gene matches: 9. The CDR3 has 16 residues. The germline CDR1 and CDR2 sequences are MDHEN and SYDVKM. Here the CDR3 reads CASSESLAGGGYEQFF. In DNA, the CDR3 is TGTGCCAGCAGTGAATCACTAGCGGGAGGGGGCTATGAGCAGTTCTTC.

This clonotype was seen more than once but under ten times. This chain connects TRBV12-3 or TRBV12-4 to TRBJ1-2; 7 bases are shared with TRBD1. CDR3 length: 15 amino acids. The V gene end was trimmed by 7 bases and the J gene end by 8 bases; junction bases not matched to a gene: 16. The CDR3 nucleotides read TGTGCCAGCATACCTTATGGACAGGCGTTATGGGGCTACACCTTC. It is translated as CASIPYGQALWGYTF.

V gene TRBV20-1 combines with J gene TRBJ2-1; 9 bases match TRBD1. This CDR3 is 16 amino acids long. V gave up 1 base and J gave up 9 bases; unmatched junction bases: 13. CDR1 is DFQATT and CDR2 is SNEGSKA in the germline V gene (reference sequence). This chain's CDR3 is CSARGTGQGRMGEQFF. The DNA of the CDR3 is TGCAGTGCTAGAGGAACGGGACAGGGTAGGATGGGTGAGCAGTTCTTC.

The rearrangement joins TRBV6-1 to TRBJ1-2, with TRBD1 matching 7 bases. The CDR3 length is 16 residues. From germline, CDR1 is MNHNS and CDR2 SASEGT. V shed 0 bases and J 0 bases; nucleotides not matched to a gene: 4. The CDR3 nucleotides read TGTGCCAGCAGTGAAGCGGTGGGGACAGCTAACTATGGCTACACCTTC. This translates into CASSEAVGTANYGYTF.

This chain links TRBV20-1 with TRBJ2-7; TRBD1 aligns across 9 bases. Germline CDR1 DFQATT, CDR2 SNEGSKA (reference sequence). The CDR3 sequence is 14 residues long. V lost 1 base to trimming and J lost 3 bases; unmatched junction nucleotides: 4. The CDR3 sequence: CSARGDRVIYEQYF. DNA for the CDR3: TGCAGTGCTAGAGGGGACAGGGTTATCTACGAGCAGTACTTC.

The CDR3 DNA sequence: TGTGCCAGCAGCAGATCTTTCGACAGGGCGAATGGCTACACCTTC. This encodes CASSRSFDRANGYTF. The chain recombines TRBV5-5 with TRBJ1-2; 7 nucleotides agree with TRBD1. With 4 bases clipped from V and 6 bases from J, the junction kept 12 bases outside the gene matches. The germline V gene has CDR1 SGHKS and CDR2 YYEKEE (reference sequence). CDR3 size: 15 residues. Full variable domain (rest looked up from reference TRBV5-5 and TRBJ1-2): DAGVTQSPTHLIKTRGQQVTLRCSPISGHKSVSWYQQVLGQGPQFIFQYYEKEERGRGNFPDRFSARQFPNYSSELNVNALLLGDSALYLCASSRSFDRANGYTFGSGTRLTVV.